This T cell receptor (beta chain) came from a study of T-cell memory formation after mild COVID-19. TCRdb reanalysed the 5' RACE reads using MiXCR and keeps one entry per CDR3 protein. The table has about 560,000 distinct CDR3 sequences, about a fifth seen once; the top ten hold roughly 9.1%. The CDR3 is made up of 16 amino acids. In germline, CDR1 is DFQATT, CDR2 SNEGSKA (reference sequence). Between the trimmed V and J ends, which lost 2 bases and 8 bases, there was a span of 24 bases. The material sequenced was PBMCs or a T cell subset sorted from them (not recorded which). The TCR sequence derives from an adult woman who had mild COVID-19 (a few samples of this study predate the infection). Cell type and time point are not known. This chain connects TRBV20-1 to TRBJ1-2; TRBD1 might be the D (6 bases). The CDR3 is CSARPVSQGSSEGYTF. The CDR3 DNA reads TGCAGTGCTAGACCAGTCTCACAGGGATCATCGGAAGGCTACACCTTC.